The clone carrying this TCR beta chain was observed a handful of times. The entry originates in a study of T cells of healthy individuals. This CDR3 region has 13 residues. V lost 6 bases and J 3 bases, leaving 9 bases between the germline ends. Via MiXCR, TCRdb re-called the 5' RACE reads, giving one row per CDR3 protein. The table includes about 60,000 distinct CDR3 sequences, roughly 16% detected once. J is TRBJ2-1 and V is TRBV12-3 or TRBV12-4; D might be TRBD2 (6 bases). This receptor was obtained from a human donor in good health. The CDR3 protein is CASRYGGYNEQFF. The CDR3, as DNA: TGTGCCAGCAGGTACGGGGGCTACAATGAGCAGTTCTTC.